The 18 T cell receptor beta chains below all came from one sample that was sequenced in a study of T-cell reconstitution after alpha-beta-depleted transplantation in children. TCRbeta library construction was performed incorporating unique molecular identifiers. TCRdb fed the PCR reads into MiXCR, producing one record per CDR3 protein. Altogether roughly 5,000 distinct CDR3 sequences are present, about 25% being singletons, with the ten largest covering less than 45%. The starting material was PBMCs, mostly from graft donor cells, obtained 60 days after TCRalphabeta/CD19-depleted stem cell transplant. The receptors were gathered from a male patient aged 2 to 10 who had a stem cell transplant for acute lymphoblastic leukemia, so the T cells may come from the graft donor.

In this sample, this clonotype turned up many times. Written as DNA, the CDR3 is TGTGCCAGCAGTTACGCAGGACAGGGAGACTATGGCTACACCTTC. Translating gives CASSYAGQGDYGYTF. The chain couples TRBV6-5 to TRBJ1-2; 8 nucleotides agree with TRBD1. CDR1 is MNHEY, CDR2 SVGAGI, per germline. The CDR3 spans 15 residues. Trimming at V came to 2 bases and at J to 3 bases, leaving 5 bases not matched to a gene.

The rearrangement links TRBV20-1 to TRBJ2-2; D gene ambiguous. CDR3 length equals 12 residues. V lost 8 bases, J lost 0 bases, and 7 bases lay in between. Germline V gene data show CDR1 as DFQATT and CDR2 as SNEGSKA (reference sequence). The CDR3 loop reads CSPEPNTGELFF. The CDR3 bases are TGCAGTCCAGAACCGAACACCGGGGAGCTGTTTTTT.

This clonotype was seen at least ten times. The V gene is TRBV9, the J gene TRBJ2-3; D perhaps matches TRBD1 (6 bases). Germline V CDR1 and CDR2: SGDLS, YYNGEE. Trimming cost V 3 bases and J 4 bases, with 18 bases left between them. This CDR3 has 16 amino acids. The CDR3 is CASSASAGDYADTQYF. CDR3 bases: TGTGCCAGCAGCGCCTCGGCAGGGGATTACGCAGATACGCAGTATTTT.

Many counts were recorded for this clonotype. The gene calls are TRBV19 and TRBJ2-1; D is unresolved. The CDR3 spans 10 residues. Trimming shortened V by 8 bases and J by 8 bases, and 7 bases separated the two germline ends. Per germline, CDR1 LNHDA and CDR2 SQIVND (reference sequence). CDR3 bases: TGTGCCAGTGGCACGTATGAGCAGTTCTTC. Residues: CASGTYEQFF.

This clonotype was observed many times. CDR3 DNA sequence: TGTGCCAGCAGTGAAGGGGTCAACACTGAAGCTTTCTTT. Its protein is CASSEGVNTEAFF. J is TRBJ1-1 and V is TRBV2, with D hard to call. V shed 1 base and J shed 2 bases, with 5 bases lying between them. CDR1 and CDR2 (germline): SNHLY, FYNNEI. There are 13 residues in the CDR3. Filled out from reference TRBV2 and TRBJ1-1, the complete variable domain reads EPEVTQTPSHQVTQMGQEVILRCVPISNHLYFYWYRQILGQKVEFLVSFYNNEISEKSEIFDDQFSVERPDGSNFTLKIRSTKLEDSAMYFCASSEGVNTEAFFGQGTRLTVV.

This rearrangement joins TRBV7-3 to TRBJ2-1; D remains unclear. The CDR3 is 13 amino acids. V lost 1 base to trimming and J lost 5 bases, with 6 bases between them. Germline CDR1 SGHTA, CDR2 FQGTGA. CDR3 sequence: CASSLNRDNEQFF. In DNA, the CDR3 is TGTGCCAGCAGCTTAAACCGGGACAATGAGCAGTTCTTC.

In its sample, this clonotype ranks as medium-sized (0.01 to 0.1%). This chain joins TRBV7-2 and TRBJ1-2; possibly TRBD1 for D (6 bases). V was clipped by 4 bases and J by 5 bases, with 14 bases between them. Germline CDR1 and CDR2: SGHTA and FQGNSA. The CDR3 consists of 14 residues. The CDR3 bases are TGTGCCAGCAGCTCACAGGGAGGGGGTTATGGCTACACCTTC. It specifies CASSSQGGGYGYTF. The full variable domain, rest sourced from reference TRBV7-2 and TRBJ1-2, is GAGVSQSPSNKVTEKGKDVELRCDPISGHTALYWYRQSLGQGLEFLIYFQGNSAPDKSGLPSDRFSAERTGGSVSTLTIQRTQQEDSAVYLCASSSQGGGYGYTFGSGTRLTVV.

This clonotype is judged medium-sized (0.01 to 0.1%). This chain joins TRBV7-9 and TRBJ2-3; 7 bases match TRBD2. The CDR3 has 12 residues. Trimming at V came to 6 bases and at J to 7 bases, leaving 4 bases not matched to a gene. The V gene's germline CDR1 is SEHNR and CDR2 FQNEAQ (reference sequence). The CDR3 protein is CASRILANTQYF. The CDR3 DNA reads TGTGCCAGCAGAATACTAGCGAATACGCAGTATTTT. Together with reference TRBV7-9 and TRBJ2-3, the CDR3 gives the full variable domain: DTGVSQNPRHKITKRGQNVTFRCDPISEHNRLYWYRQTLGQGPEFLTYFQNEAQLEKSRLLSDRFSAERPKGSFSTLEIQRTEQGDSAMYLCASRILANTQYFGPGTRLTVL.

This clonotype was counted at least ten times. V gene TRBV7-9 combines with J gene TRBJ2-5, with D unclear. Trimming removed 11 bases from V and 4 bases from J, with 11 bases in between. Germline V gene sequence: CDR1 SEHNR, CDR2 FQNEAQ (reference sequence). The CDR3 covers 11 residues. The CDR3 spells CAALLRETQYF. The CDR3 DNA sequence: TGTGCCGCCCTCTTACGAGAGACCCAGTACTTC. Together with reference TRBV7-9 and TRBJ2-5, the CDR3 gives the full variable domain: DTGVSQNPRHKITKRGQNVTFRCDPISEHNRLYWYRQTLGQGPEFLTYFQNEAQLEKSRLLSDRFSAERPKGSFSTLEIQRTEQGDSAMYLCAALLRETQYFGPGTRLLVL.

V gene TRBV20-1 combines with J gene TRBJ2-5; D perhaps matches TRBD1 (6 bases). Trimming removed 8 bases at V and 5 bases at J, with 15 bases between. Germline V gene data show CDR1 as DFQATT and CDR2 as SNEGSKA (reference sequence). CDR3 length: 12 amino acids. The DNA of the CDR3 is TGCAGTCCTTTTGGGGGCCGGGAGACCCAGTACTTC. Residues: CSPFGGRETQYF.

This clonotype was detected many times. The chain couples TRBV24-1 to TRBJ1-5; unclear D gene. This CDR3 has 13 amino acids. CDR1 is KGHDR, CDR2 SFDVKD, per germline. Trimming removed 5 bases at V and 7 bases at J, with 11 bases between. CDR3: CATSGSGHQPQHF. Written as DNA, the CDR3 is TGTGCCACCAGTGGGTCCGGCCACCAGCCCCAGCATTTT.

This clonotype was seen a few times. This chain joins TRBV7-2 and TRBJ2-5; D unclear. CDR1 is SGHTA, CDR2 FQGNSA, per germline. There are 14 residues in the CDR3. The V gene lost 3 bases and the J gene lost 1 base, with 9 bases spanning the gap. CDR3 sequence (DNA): TGTGCCAGCAGCTTGAACCCGTTCCAAGAGACCCAGTACTTC. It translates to CASSLNPFQETQYF.

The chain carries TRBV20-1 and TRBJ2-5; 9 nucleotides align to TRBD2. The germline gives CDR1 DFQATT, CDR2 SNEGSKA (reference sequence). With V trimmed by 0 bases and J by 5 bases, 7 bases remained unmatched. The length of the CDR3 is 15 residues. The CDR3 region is CSAREFGTSPETQYF. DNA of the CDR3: TGCAGTGCTAGAGAGTTTGGGACTAGCCCTGAGACCCAGTACTTC.

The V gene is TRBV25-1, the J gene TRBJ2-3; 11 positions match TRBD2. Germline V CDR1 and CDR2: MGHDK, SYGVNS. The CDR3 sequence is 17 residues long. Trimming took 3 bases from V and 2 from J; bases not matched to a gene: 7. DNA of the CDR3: TGTGCCAGCAGTGACGGGGTAGCGGGGGGGGACACAGATACGCAGTATTTT. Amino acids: CASSDGVAGGDTDTQYF.

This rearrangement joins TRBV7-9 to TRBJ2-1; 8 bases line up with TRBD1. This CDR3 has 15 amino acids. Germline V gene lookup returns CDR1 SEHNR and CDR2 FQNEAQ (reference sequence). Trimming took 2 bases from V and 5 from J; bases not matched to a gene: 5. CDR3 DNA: TGTGCCAGCAGCTTACAGGGGGCTTTGAACAATGAGCAGTTCTTC. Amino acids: CASSLQGALNNEQFF.

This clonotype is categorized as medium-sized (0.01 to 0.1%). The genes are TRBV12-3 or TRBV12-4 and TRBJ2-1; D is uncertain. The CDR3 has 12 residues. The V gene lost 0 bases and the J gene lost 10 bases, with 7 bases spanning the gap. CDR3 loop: CASSLAVKEQFF. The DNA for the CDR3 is TGTGCCAGCAGTTTAGCCGTGAAGGAGCAGTTCTTC.

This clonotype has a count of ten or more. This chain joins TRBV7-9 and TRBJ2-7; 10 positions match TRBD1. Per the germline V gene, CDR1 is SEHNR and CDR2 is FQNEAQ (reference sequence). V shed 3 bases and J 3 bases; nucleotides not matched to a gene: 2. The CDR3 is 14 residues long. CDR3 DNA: TGTGCCAGCAGCTTGACAGGGGGCATCTACGAGCAGTACTTC. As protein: CASSLTGGIYEQYF.

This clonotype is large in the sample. CDR3 nucleotide sequence: TGTGCCAGCAGCCAAGAACGGACTAGGAACTACGAGCAGTACTTC. It specifies CASSQERTRNYEQYF. This chain links TRBV3-1 with TRBJ2-7; TRBD2 aligns across 7 bases. V shed 0 bases, J shed 3 bases, and the junction held 5 bases outside the gene matches. Germline V lookup: CDR1 LGHDT, CDR2 YNNKEL (reference sequence). The CDR3 is made up of 15 amino acids.